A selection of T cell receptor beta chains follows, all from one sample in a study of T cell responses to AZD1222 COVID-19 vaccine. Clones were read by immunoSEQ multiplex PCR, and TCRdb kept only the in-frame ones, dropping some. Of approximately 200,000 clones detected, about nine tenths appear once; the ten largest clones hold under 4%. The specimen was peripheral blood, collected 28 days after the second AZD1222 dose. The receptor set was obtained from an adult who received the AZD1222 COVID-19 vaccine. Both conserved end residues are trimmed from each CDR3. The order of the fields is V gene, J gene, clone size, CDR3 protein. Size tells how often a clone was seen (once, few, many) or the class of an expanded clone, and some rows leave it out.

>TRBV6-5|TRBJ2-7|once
ASSYTGGPAGEQY
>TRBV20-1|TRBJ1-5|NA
SAGGTGAQPQH
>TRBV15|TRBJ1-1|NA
ATSTTQEKNTEAF
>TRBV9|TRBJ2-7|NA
ASSVESNPYEQY
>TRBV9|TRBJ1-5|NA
ASSVGAESNQPQH
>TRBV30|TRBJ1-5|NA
AWSGRDWYSNQPQH
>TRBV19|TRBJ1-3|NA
ASSMGQGLVNTIY
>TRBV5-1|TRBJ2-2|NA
ASSLNGELF
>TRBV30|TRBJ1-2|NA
AWRGGKLGYT
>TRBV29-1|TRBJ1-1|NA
SLKGTAEAF
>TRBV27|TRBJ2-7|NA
ASGFAQQY
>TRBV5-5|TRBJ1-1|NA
ASSLGHGLNTEAF
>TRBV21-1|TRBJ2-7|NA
ASRRVPGQGPYEQY
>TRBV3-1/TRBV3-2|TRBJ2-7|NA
ASSLDKTSYEQY
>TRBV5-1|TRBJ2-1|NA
ASSLALAGVYNEQF
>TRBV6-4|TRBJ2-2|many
ASSDGTSGSGELF
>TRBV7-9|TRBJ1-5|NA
ASRDGGQEPQH
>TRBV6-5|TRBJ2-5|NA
ASRSQETQY
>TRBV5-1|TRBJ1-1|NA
ASSLGLLNTEAF
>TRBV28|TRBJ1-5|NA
ASKLPPRDQPQH
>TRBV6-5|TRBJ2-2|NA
ASSYGGVLNTGELF
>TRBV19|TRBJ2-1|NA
ASSIPEGGLNEQF
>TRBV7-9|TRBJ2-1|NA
ASSLVGSSGSNEQF
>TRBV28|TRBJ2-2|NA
ASSSRDRSNGELF
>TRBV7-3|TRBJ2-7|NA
ASSLSRGDEQY
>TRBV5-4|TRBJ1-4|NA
ASSLRGREKLF
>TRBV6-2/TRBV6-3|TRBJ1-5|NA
ASSYSPRTGGNQPQH
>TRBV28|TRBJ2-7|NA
ASSLSGLAGEYEQY
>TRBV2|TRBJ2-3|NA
ASRRGLAGGKRGTDTQY
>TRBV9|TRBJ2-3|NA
ASSVRAGTSGDTQY
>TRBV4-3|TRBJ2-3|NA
ASSPYYSGSLDTQY
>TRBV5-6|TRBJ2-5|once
ASSSSGLAGVETQY
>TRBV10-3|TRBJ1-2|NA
AISGQGSYGYT
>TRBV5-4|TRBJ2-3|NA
ASSPQLGSGGTDTQY
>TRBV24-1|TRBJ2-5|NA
ATSDLSAGLETQY
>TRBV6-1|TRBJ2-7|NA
ASSEGPSGNPVYEQY
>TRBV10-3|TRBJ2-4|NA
AISSLGGADIQY
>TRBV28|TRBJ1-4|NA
ASTYPGLGREKLF
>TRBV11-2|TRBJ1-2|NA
ASSLGPNLSYGYT
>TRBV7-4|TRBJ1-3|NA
ASSSGRFSGNTIY
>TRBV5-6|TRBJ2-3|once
ASSLDFFRTGDLGDTQY
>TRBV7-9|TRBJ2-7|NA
ASSPRQYSYEQY
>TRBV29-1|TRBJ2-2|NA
SGYSGYTGELF
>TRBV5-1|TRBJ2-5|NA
ASSPSQETQY
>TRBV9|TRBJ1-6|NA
ASSEEGQRRNSPLH
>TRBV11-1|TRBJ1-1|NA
ASSLVWGGSTEAF
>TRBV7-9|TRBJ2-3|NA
ASKRAGGVDTQY
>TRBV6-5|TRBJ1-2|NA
ASTPPEWTDGYT
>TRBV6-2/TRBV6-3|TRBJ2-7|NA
ASSYSLRGRGRGPWEQY
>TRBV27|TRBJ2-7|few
ASSFGGSQYEQY